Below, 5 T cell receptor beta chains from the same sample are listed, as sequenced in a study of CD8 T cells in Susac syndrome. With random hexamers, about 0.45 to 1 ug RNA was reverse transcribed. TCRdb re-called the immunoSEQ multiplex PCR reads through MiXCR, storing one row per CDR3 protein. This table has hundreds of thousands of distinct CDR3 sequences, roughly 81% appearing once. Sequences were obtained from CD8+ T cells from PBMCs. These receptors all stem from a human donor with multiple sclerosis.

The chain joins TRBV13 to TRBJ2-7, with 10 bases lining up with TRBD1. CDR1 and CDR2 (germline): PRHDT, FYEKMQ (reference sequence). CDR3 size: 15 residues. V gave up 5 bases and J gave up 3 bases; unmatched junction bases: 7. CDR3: CASSGRDRGLYEQYF. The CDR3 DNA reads TGTGCCAGCAGCGGCCGGGACAGGGGTCTCTACGAGCAGTACTTC.

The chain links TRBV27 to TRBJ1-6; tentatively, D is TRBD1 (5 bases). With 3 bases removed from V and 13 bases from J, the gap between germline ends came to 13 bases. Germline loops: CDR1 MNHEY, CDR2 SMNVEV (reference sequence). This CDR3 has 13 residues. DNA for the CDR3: TGTGCCAGCAGTTTCGGGGCGGCGAAGCCCCTCCACTTT. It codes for CASSFGAAKPLHF.

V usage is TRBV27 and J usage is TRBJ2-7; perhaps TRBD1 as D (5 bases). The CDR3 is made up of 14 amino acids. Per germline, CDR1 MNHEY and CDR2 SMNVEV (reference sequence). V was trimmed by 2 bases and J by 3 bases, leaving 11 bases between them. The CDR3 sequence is CASSLRSGFYEQYF. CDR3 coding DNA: TGTGCCAGCAGTTTACGGTCAGGGTTCTACGAGCAGTACTTC.

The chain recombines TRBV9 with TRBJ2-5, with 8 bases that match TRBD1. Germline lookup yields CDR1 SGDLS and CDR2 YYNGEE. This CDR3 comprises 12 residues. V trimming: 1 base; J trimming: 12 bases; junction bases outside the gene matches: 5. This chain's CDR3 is CASSVRSTGEYF. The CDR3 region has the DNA TGTGCCAGCAGCGTAAGGTCGACAGGGGAGTACTTC.

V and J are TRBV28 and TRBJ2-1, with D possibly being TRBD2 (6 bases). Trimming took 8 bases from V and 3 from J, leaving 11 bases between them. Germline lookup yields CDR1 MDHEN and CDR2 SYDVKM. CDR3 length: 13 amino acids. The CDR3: CASGLAFYNEQFF. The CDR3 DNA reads TGTGCCAGCGGGCTAGCGTTCTACAATGAGCAGTTCTTC.